The present TCR beta chain was sequenced within a study of shared clonotypes between healthy human individuals. Study-level points and caveats: Generally, estimated richness proved larger in naive subsets than it did in memory subsets. A few donors had about 5% of their naive CD4 clonotypes in common.

Concerning this clone itself: Its antigen is still unknown.

Approximately 220 ng DNA, tens of thousands of T cell genomes, went into each sorted-subset replicate PCR. Method: immunoSEQ multiplex PCR; TCRdb's copy keeps in-frame clones and lacks some. Of more than 2 million clones listed, roughly 93% are singletons. CDR1 is SQVTM, CDR2 ANQGSEA, per germline. This CDR3 contains 17 residues. With 4 bases removed from V and 6 bases from J, the gap between germline ends came to 28 bases. CD45RO negativity and positive selection for CCR7 defined naive CD8 cells, a population that excluded terminally differentiated effector memory CD45RA+ cells. This sequence was found in a man aged 18 to 30 in good health. Some clones in this sample may be carry-over from other donors' samples. The source material was naive CD8+ T cells from PBMCs. The rearrangement joins TRBV29-1 to TRBJ2-7; a possible D gene is TRBD2 (7 bases). This CDR3 reads CSVARGAIVGDASEQYF. The CDR3 DNA follows: TGCAGCGTTGCCCGGGGGGCTATTGTGGGGGACGCCTCCGAGCAGTACTTC.